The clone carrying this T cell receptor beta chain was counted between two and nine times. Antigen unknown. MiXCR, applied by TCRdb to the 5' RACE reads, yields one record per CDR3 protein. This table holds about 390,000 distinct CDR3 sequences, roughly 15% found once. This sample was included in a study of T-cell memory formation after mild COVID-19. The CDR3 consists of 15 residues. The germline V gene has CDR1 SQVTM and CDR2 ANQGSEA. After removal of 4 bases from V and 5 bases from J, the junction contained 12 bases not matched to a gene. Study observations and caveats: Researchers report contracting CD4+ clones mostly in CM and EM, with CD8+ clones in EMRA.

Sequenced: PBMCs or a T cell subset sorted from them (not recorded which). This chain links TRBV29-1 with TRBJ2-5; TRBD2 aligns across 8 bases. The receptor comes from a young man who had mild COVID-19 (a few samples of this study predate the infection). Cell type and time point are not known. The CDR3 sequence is CSVARFSGMDETQYF. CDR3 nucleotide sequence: TGCAGCGTTGCCCGATTTAGCGGGATGGATGAGACCCAGTACTTC.